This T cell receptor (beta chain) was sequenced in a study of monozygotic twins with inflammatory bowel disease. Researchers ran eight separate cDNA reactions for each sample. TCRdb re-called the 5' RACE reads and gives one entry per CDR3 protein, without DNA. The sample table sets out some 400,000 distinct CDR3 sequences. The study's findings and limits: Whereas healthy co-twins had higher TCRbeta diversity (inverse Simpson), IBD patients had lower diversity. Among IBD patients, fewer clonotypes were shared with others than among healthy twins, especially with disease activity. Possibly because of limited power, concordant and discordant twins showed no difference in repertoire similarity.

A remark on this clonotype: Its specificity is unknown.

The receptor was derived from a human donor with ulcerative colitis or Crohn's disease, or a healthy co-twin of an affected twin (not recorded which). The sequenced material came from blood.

CDR3 region: CASSIGTLDMNTEAFF. The chain employs TRBV19 and TRBJ1-1. The CDR3 is 16 residues long. From germline, CDR1 is LNHDA and CDR2 SQIVND (reference sequence).